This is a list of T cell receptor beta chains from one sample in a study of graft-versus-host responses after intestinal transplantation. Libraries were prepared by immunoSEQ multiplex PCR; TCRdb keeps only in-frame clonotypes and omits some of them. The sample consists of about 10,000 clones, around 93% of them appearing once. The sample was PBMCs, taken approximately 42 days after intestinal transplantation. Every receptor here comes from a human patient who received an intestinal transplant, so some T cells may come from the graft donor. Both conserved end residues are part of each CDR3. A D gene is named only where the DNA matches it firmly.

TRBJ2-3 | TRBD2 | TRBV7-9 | CASSLYTSEDTQYF | TGTGCCAGCAGCTTATATACTAGCGAAGATACGCAGTATTTT
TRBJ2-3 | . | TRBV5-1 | CASSPLREGDTQYF | TGCGCCAGCAGCCCCTTGCGCGAGGGGGATACGCAGTATTTT
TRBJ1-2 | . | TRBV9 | CASSVDPGLNYGYTF | TGTGCCAGCAGCGTAGATCCGGGACTAAACTATGGCTACACCTTC
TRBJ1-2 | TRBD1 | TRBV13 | CASSLVFLVQGAPGYTF | TGTGCCAGCAGCTTAGTGTTCCTCGTACAGGGGGCGCCTGGCTACACCTTC
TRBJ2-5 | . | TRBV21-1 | CASSKKHRKWEQYF | TGTGCCAGCAGCAAAAAGCACAGGAAGTGGGAGCAGTACTTC
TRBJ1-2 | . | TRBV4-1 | CASSQDWLFYGYTF | TGCGCCAGCAGCCAAGATTGGTTGTTCTATGGCTACACCTTC
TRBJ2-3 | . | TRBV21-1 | CASKGGTDTQYF | TGTGCCAGCAAAGGGGGCACAGATACGCAGTATTTT
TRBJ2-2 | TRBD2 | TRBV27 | CASSLLGGVNTGELFF | TGTGCCAGCAGTTTATTGGGGGGGGTTAACACCGGGGAGCTGTTTTTT
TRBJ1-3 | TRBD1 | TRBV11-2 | CASSQQGAGGNTIYF | TGTGCCAGCAGCCAGCAGGGGGCTGGTGGAAACACCATATATTTT
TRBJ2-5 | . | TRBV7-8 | CASSSVFGAMEGETQYF | TGTGCCAGCAGCTCCGTCTTCGGGGCCATGGAGGGAGAGACCCAGTACTTC
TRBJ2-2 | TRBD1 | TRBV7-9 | CASSEGAGTGELFF | TGTGCCAGCAGCGAGGGGGCCGGCACCGGGGAGCTGTTTTTT
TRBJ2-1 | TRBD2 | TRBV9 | CASSVAGGQSEQFF | TGTGCCAGCAGCGTAGCGGGGGGGCAGAGTGAGCAGTTCTTC
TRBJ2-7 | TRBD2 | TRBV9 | CASSGVQTSGFYEQYF | TGTGCCAGCAGCGGGGTACAGACTAGCGGGTTTTACGAGCAGTACTTC
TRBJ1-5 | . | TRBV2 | CATTGRGNQPQHF | TGTGCCACCACAGGGAGGGGAAATCAGCCCCAGCATTTT
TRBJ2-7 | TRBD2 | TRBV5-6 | CASSLGTSGGAHEQYF | TGTGCCAGCAGCTTGGGGACTAGCGGGGGGGCCCACGAGCAGTACTTC